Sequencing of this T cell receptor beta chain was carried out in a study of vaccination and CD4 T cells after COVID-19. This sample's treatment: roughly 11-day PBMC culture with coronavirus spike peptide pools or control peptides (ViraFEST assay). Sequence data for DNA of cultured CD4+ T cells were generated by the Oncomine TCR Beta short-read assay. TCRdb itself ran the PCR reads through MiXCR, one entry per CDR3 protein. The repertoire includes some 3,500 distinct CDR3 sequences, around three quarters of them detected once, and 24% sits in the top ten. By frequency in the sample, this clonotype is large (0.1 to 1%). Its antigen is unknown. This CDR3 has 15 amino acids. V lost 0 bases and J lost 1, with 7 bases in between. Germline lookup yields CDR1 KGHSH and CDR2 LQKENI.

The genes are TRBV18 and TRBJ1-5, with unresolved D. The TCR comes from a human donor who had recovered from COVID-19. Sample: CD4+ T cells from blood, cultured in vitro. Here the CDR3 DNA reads TGTGCCAGCTCACCACCATCGGGGAGCAATCAGCCCCAGCATTTT. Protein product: CASSPPSGSNQPQHF.